This T cell receptor (beta chain) was identified during a study of blood T cell repertoires in COVID-19. Across the whole study: T cells, B-cell-depleted T cells, or PBMCs provided the cDNA or gDNA that served as material.

How the authors handled the data: For nucleated cells, counts were estimated from reference gene primer amplification. Assay: immunoSEQ multiplex PCR; the TCRdb copy retains only in-frame clones and omits some. V, J and clone size reflect that table, while D and trimming were determined from the DNA. This sample has some 150,000 clones, with about nine tenths found just once. Cohort allocation depended upon clinical history that participants reported. The length of the CDR3 is 14 residues. This TCR was sampled from a woman aged 18-30 years who had recovered from COVID-19. Sequenced: PBMCs or T cells enriched from blood (not recorded which). This chain joins TRBV21-1 and TRBJ2-1; TRBD2 is taken as the D call from the table, unchecked against the DNA. TRBV21-1 counts as a pseudogene. The CDR3 spells CASRGTSRWNEQFF. The DNA of the CDR3 is TGTGCCAGCAGAGGGACTAGTCGGTGGAATGAGCAGTTCTTC.